The 10 T cell receptor beta chains reported below all come from one sample, sequenced in a study of Graves' ophthalmopathy and Graves' hyperthyroidism. For repertoire sequencing, the TCR beta CDR3 regions were amplified from RNA transcripts. HTBI primers served in a first-round RT-PCR, which a second-round multiplex PCR followed. TCRdb called the multiplex PCR reads again in MiXCR, with one record for every CDR3 protein. The sample carries 150,000 to 200,000 distinct CDR3 sequences, just under 40% recorded once. Sequenced: peripheral blood. The receptor set was obtained from a young man with Graves' ophthalmopathy.

This clonotype was seen repeatedly, ten times or more. The V call is TRBV6-2 or TRBV6-3, the J call TRBJ2-7; D not certain. With 2 bases removed from V and 5 bases from J, the gap between germline ends came to 10 bases. Germline assignment: CDR1 MNHEY and CDR2 SVGEGT. The length of the CDR3 is 13 residues. CDR3 nucleotides: TGTGCCAGCAGTTACCTGGGGTTGAACGAGCAGTACTTC. Amino acid sequence: CASSYLGLNEQYF.

Ten or more counts support this clonotype. The chain links TRBV10-3 to TRBJ1-2; TRBD1 might be the D (6 bases). The V end was cut by 2 bases, the J end by 1 base, with 11 bases between. Germline V lookup: CDR1 ENHRY, CDR2 SYGVKD. CDR3 length: 15 residues. In nucleotides, the CDR3 is TGTGCCATCAGTGAGGACAGGCGAATTAACTATGGCTACACCTTC. This encodes CAISEDRRINYGYTF.

This chain joins TRBV27 and TRBJ1-5, with 9 bases identical to TRBD1. In germline, CDR1 is MNHEY, CDR2 SMNVEV (reference sequence). The CDR3 has 18 amino acids. V gave up 2 bases and J gave up 0 bases; unmatched junction bases: 8. As DNA, the CDR3 is TGTGCCAGCAGTTTACCGGGACAGGGATCATATAGCAATCAGCCCCAGCATTTT. Translation: CASSLPGQGSYSNQPQHF.

This clonotype was recorded at least ten times. The J gene is TRBJ1-1, the V gene TRBV5-5; D unresolved. V was trimmed by 2 bases and J by 3 bases, leaving 8 bases between them. CDR3 length: 13 amino acids. Germline assignment: CDR1 SGHKS and CDR2 YYEKEE (reference sequence). DNA of the CDR3: TGTGCCAGCAGCTTAAACAGCGACACTGAAGCTTTCTTT. It translates to CASSLNSDTEAFF.

This clonotype was detected ten times or more. The chain combines TRBV4-3 with TRBJ2-7; TRBD1 matches 7 bases. The CDR3 is 15 amino acids. The germline V gene has CDR1 LGHNA and CDR2 YSLEER. The V segment lost 1 base and the J segment 7 bases; nucleotides outside the gene matches: 10. The CDR3 reads CASSQGGGQFSEQYF. CDR3 bases: TGCGCCAGCAGCCAAGGAGGGGGACAGTTTTCAGAGCAGTACTTC.

The chain links TRBV3-1 to TRBJ1-5; 8 nucleotides line up with TRBD1. There are 16 residues in the CDR3. With 4 bases clipped from V and 1 base from J, the junction kept 6 bases outside the gene matches. Per germline, CDR1 LGHDT and CDR2 YNNKEL (reference sequence). The CDR3 DNA follows: TGTGCCAGCAGCCCACAGGGGGAGGCGAGCAATCAGCCCCAGCATTTT. This translates into CASSPQGEASNQPQHF.

This clonotype was seen repeatedly, ten times or more. This sequence joins TRBV6-2 or TRBV6-3 and TRBJ2-7, with TRBD1 identical over 7 bases. The CDR3 sequence is 15 residues long. In germline, CDR1 is MNHEY, CDR2 SVGEGT. V lost 8 bases and J lost 5; bases outside the gene matches: 15. Here the CDR3 reads CASRTRARGGNEQYF. The CDR3, as DNA: TGTGCCAGCCGGACCCGGGCCAGAGGGGGCAACGAGCAGTACTTC.

This clonotype was observed at least ten times. This chain links TRBV28 with TRBJ1-2; weak D call: TRBD1 (6 bases). The ends were cut back, 4 bases at V and 3 bases at J, with 18 bases in the middle. Per the germline V gene, CDR1 is MDHEN and CDR2 is SYDVKM. The length of the CDR3 is 16 residues. The CDR3: CASSSMGGAGDYGYTF. CDR3 DNA: TGTGCCAGCAGTTCTATGGGGGGGGCAGGGGACTATGGCTACACCTTC.

This chain connects TRBV27 to TRBJ1-1; no definite D call. CDR3 length: 14 residues. CDR1 is MNHEY, CDR2 SMNVEV, per germline (reference sequence). V was cut by 0 bases and J by 4 bases, with 9 bases left in between. CDR3 DNA: TGTGCCAGCAGTTTATCGTCAGCGTTCACTGAAGCTTTCTTT. Amino acid sequence: CASSLSSAFTEAFF.

This clonotype was picked up many times. J is TRBJ1-5 and V is TRBV6-1, with D possibly matching TRBD1 (5 bases). This CDR3 contains 16 residues. V was clipped by 1 base and J by 7 bases, with 17 bases between them. In germline, CDR1 is MNHNS, CDR2 SASEGT. In nucleotides, the CDR3 is TGTGCCAGCAGTGAAGGGCAAGGGACTCGCGGCCAGCCCCAGCATTTT. This codes for CASSEGQGTRGQPQHF.